Listed below are T cell receptor beta chains from one sample, sequenced in a study of cytomegalovirus exposure and HLA in healthy donors. Profiled with immunoSEQ multiplex PCR; TCRdb holds only in-frame clones, not every one. The table includes under 150,000 clones, 75% to 80% detected once. The sequenced sample was PBMCs. The origin of the receptors is a man aged 40-49 years in good health and CMV-seropositive. The CDR3 runs from the conserved cysteine through the conserved F or W. A D gene is named only where the DNA matches it firmly. Some rows mark clone size as missing; the rest say once, few, many or name a class of expanded clone.

>TRBV18|-|TRBD1|TRBJ2-1
TGTGCCAGCTCACAGGGACAGCATCTGTACAATGAGCAGTTCTTC
CASSQGQHLYNEQFF
>TRBV7-2|-|TRBD1|TRBJ1-2
TGTGCCAGCAGCCCTCAACCGGGCACAGGGGGCTTAGGGGGCTACACCTTC
CASSPQPGTGGLGGYTF
>TRBV5-1|few|TRBD1|TRBJ2-7
TGCGCCAGCAGCTTGCTCGGGACAGGGGCCGAGCAGTACTTC
CASSLLGTGAEQYF
>TRBV19|-|TRBD1|TRBJ2-7
TGTGCCAGTAGCCAGGGACAGGGGGGATTCTACGAGCAGTACTTC
CASSQGQGGFYEQYF
>TRBV11-2|-|-|TRBJ2-7
TGTGCCAGCAGTCCATCGTGGCGCCTAGCGACCCCACACGAGCAGTACTTC
CASSPSWRLATPHEQYF
>TRBV18|-|TRBD2|TRBJ2-7
TGTGCCAGCTCACTGCCGGGAGGGCCCCCCGAGCAGTACTTC
CASSLPGGPPEQYF
>TRBV9|-|TRBD1|TRBJ2-1
TGTGCCAGCAGCGTAGACAGGGGGGTCTACAATGAGCAGTTCTTC
CASSVDRGVYNEQFF
>TRBV18|-|-|TRBJ1-1
TGTGCCAGCTCACCACGCAGGGAGAACACTGAAGCTTTCTTT
CASSPRRENTEAFF
>TRBV6-6|-|-|TRBJ1-2
TGTGCCAGCAGGACACCAGGGGTCCTCTATGGCTACACCTTC
CASRTPGVLYGYTF
>TRBV27|-|-|TRBJ2-5
TGTGCCAGCTCATCGGAGTACTTC
CASSSEYF
>TRBV7-9|-|-|TRBJ2-6
TGTGCCAGCAGTCCCACCCCTCCGTACAGCCGAACTGGGGCCAACGTCCTGACTTTC
CASSPTPPYSRTGANVLTF
>TRBV5-1|-|-|TRBJ1-4
TGCGCCAGCAGCTTCCACAGGGATGGGACTAATGAAAAACTGTTTTTT
CASSFHRDGTNEKLFF
>TRBV11-2|-|-|TRBJ1-5
TGTGCCAGCAGCCGGGGAGGGGGGCCCCAGCATTTT
CASSRGGGPQHF
>TRBV7-9|-|-|TRBJ2-1
TGTGCCAGCACCGAGGTGGGGCCAGGGCTATTCTACAATGAGCAGTTCTTC
CASTEVGPGLFYNEQFF
>TRBV11-1|-|TRBD2|TRBJ2-1
TGTGCCAGCAGCTGGACTAGCGGCAACAATGAGCAGTTCTTC
CASSWTSGNNEQFF
>TRBV15|-|-|TRBJ2-7
TGTGCCACCAGCAGAGGTCGGTACGAGCAGTACTTC
CATSRGRYEQYF
>TRBV10-3|-|TRBD1|TRBJ2-2
TGTGCCATCAGTGGCCCACCTCCGGGACAGGGGATTCCCGACGGGGAGCTGTTTTTT
CAISGPPPGQGIPDGELFF
>TRBV9|-|TRBD2|TRBJ2-3
TGTGCCAGCAGCGTAACGGGGGGGGGCCCCTTGCCGGGCGAAGCGCGGCAAACAGATACGCAGTATTTT
CASSVTGGGPLPGEARQTDTQYF
>TRBV28|-|TRBD2|TRBJ2-3
TGTGCCAGCCGGGGCCCCGCTAGCGGGCGGTGGTATTTT
CASRGPASGRWYF
>TRBV7-9|once|TRBD1|TRBJ1-1
TGTGCCAGCAGCTCGAAGACAGGGCTTTACACTGAAGCTTTCTTT
CASSSKTGLYTEAFF
>TRBV11-2|-|TRBD2|TRBJ2-7
TGTGCCAGCAGCTTAGTCCCAGTAGCGGGAGAGCAGTACTTC
CASSLVPVAGEQYF
>TRBV7-2|-|TRBD1|TRBJ1-5
TGTGCCAGCAGCTTAGTAGGACAGGGAATCAATCAGCCCCAGCATTTT
CASSLVGQGINQPQHF
>TRBV18|once|-|TRBJ2-5
TGTGCCAGCTCACCAAACAGGACACCTAACCAAGAGACCCAGTACTTC
CASSPNRTPNQETQYF
>TRBV7-9|few|-|TRBJ2-1
TGTGCCAGCAGCGGGAGTCAGCTTGGGGAGCAGTTCTTC
CASSGSQLGEQFF
>TRBV27|-|TRBD1|TRBJ2-7
TGTGCCAGCAGCCATGGGGGACAGGGATACGAGCAGTACTTC
CASSHGGQGYEQYF
>TRBV6-6|many|-|TRBJ1-2
TGTGCCAGCAGCCCAGACACCCGCTATGGCTACACCTTC
CASSPDTRYGYTF
>TRBV28|-|TRBD1|TRBJ2-7
TGTGCCAGCGGAACAGGGGTCTCCTACGAGCAGTACTTC
CASGTGVSYEQYF
>TRBV18|-|TRBD1|TRBJ1-1
TGTGCCAGCTCCCCTAACAGGGGTGGTACTGAAGCTTTCTTT
CASSPNRGGTEAFF
>TRBV7-3|-|-|TRBJ2-7
TGTGCCAGCGGGAAAAGGAGTGACAGGCTTTACGAGCAGTACTTC
CASGKRSDRLYEQYF
>TRBV6-5|-|-|TRBJ1-1
TGTGCCAGCAGTGAATCTAACCTGAACACTGAAGCTTTCTTT
CASSESNLNTEAFF
>TRBV5-1|few|-|TRBJ2-3
TGCGCCAGCAGCTTGTGGCAGGGCGCTCTCACAGATACGCAGTATTTT
CASSLWQGALTDTQYF
>TRBV11-2|-|TRBD2|TRBJ2-3
TGTGCCAGCAGCCTCAGCGGGGGGGGCACAGATACGCAGTATTTT
CASSLSGGGTDTQYF
>TRBV30|-|-|TRBJ2-2
TGTGCCTGGATGTCGGTCGGGGAGCTGTTTTTT
CAWMSVGELFF
>TRBV19|-|-|TRBJ1-5
TGTGCCAGTAGTTTCCAAAGACAGGCAACTAGCAATCAGCCCCAGCATTTT
CASSFQRQATSNQPQHF
>TRBV7-2|-|TRBD2|TRBJ2-7
TGTGCCAGCAGCACCGGGACTAGCCGCGACGAGCAGTACTTC
CASSTGTSRDEQYF
>TRBV28|-|-|TRBJ1-5
TGTGCCAGCATAGGGGGAGGGGCGTATCTACTGCCCCAGCATTTT
CASIGGGAYLLPQHF
>TRBV6-1|-|-|TRBJ1-5
TGTGCCAGCAGTGAAGCGGGTGGGAAGGGGTATCAGCCCCAGCATTTT
CASSEAGGKGYQPQHF
>TRBV28|few|-|TRBJ2-7
TGTGCCAGCAGCCCGACCCCCGGGACAAGGACCATTTCCTACGAGCAGTACTTC
CASSPTPGTRTISYEQYF
>TRBV6-5|-|-|TRBJ1-6
TGTGCCAGCAGTTACCTGGGACACAATTCTAATTCACCCCTCCACTTT
CASSYLGHNSNSPLHF
>TRBV2|-|-|TRBJ2-7
TGTGCCAGCAGTGAGGAGGGGGCGAGGTACGAGCAGTACTTC
CASSEEGARYEQYF
>TRBV5-4|few|TRBD1|TRBJ1-1
TGTGCCAGCCGTTACGGGACAGGGAACACTGAAGCTTTCTTT
CASRYGTGNTEAFF
>TRBV10-2|-|TRBD2|TRBJ2-1
TGCGCCAGCAGTCAAGCGGGAGTGACTAATGAGCAGTTCTTC
CASSQAGVTNEQFF
>TRBV27|-|-|TRBJ1-6
TGTGCCAGCAGTACAATCTCCTATAATTCACCCCTCCACTTT
CASSTISYNSPLHF
>TRBV18|-|-|TRBJ2-5
TGTGCCAGCTCACGGAGCGAGGGATGGGGAGAGACCCAGTACTTC
CASSRSEGWGETQYF
>TRBV5-1|once|TRBD2|TRBJ2-1
TGCGCCAGCAGCTTCGGGACTAGCGGGAATGAGCAGTTCTTC
CASSFGTSGNEQFF